What follows describes a single TCR beta chain. This table comes from immunoSEQ multiplex PCR, and its TCRdb copy is limited to in-frame clones, with some not included. Among approximately 75,000 clones, 85% to 95% were seen once, and the ten largest hold roughly 5%. CDR3 length: 15 amino acids. The germline CDR1 and CDR2 sequences are MNHNS and SASEGT. Unmatched junction bases numbered 9, after V lost 7 bases and J lost 0 bases. The sample comes from a study of siplizumab effects on memory and regulatory T cells. The sequence was obtained from a human donor in good health. The V gene is TRBV6-1, the J gene TRBJ2-7; 7 nucleotides match TRBD1. Material: CD8+ T cells sorted from blood. The CDR3: CASTETTGASYEQYF. Written as DNA, the CDR3 is TGTGCCAGCACCGAAACTACAGGGGCCTCCTACGAGCAGTACTTC.